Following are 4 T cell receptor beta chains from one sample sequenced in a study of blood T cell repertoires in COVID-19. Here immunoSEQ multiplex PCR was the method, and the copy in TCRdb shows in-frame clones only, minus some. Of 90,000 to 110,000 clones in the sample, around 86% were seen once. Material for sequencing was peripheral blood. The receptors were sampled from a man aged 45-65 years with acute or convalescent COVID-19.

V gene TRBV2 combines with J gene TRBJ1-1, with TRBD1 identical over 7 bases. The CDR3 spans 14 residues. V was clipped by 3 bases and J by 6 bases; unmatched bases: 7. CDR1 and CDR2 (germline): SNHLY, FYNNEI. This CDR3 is CASSDPTGKPEAFF. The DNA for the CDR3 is TGTGCCAGCAGTGACCCGACAGGGAAACCTGAAGCTTTCTTT.

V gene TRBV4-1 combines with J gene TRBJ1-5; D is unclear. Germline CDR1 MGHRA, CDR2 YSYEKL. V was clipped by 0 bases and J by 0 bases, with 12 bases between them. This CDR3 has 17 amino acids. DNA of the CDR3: TGCGCCAGCAGCCAAGAGTTGTTTACTTATAGCAATCAGCCCCAGCATTTT. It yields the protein CASSQELFTYSNQPQHF.

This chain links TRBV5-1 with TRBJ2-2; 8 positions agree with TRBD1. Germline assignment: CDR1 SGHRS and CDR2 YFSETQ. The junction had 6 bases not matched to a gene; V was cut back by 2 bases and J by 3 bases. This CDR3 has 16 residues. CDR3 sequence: CASSFSLDRDTGELFF. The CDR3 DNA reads TGCGCCAGCAGCTTTTCCCTGGACAGGGACACCGGGGAGCTGTTTTTT.

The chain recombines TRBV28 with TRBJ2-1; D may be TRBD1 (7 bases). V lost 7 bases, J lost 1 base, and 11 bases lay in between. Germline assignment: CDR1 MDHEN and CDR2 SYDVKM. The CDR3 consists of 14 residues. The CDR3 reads CASIQGGSYNEQFF. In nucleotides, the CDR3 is TGTGCCAGCATCCAGGGGGGTTCCTACAATGAGCAGTTCTTC.